This T cell receptor (beta chain) was observed in a study of beta chain features in type 1 diabetes. The study, taken as a whole, reports: There was a possibility that cDNA sequencing over-represented cells with high TCR expression. Shorter templates might be favored by PCR, and equally so in patients and in controls. HLA effects on TCRB rearrangement stayed unresolved here.

This clone was counted a few times. Antigen: not known. The CDR3 totals 14 residues. Per the germline V gene, CDR1 is MDHEN and CDR2 is SYDVKM. The germline V and J ends were trimmed by 2 bases and 3 bases, with 10 bases remaining between them. Every bit of the isolated RNA underwent reverse transcription, so sequencing read expressed TCRB transcripts. The data were produced by immunoSEQ multiplex PCR, yet TCRdb's version contains in-frame clones alone and is incomplete. The repertoire consists of 430,000 or so clones, with more than 9.5% occurring once and the leading ten covering approximately 0.045%.

The sequence was collected from a woman aged 18-35 years in good health. The source material was naive CD4+ T cells from blood. The chain carries TRBV28 and TRBJ1-2; no firm D call. CDR3 nucleotides: TGTGCCAGCAGTTTAGCCGGGCTACACTATGGCTACACCTTC. Residues: CASSLAGLHYGYTF.